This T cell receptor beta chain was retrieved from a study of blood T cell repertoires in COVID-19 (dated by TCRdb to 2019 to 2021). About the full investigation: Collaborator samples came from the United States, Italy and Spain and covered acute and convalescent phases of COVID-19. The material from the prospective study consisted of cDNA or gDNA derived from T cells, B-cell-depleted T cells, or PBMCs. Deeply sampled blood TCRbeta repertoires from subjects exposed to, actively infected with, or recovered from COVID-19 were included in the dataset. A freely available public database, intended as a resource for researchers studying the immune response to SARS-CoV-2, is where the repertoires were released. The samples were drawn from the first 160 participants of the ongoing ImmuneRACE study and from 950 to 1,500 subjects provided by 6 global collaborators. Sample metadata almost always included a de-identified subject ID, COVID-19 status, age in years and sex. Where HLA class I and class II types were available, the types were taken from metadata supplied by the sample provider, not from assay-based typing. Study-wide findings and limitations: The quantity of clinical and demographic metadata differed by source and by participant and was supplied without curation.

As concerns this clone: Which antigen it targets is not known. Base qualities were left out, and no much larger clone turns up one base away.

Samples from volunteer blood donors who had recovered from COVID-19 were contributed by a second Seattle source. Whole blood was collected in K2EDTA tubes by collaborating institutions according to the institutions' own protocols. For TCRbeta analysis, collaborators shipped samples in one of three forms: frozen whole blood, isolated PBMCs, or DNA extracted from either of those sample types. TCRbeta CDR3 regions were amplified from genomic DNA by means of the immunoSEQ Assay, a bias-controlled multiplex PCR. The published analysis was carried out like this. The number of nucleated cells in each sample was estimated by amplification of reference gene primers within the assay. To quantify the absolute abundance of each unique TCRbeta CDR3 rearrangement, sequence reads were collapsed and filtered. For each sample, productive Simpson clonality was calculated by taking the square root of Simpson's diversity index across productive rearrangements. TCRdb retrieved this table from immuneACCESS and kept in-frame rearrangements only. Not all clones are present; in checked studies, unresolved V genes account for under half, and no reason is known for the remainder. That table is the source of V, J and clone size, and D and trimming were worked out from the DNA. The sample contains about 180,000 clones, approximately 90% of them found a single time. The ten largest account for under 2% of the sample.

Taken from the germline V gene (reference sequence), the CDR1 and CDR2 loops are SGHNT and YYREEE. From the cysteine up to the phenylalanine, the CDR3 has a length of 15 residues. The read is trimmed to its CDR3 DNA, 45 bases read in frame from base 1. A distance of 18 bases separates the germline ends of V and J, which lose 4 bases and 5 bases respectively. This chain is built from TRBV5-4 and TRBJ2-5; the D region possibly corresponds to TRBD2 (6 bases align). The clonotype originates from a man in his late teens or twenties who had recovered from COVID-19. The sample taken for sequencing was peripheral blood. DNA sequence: TGTGCCAGCAGCCCTAGAGCGGGCGGAGGGGAGACCCAGTACTTC. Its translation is CASSPRAGGGETQYF.